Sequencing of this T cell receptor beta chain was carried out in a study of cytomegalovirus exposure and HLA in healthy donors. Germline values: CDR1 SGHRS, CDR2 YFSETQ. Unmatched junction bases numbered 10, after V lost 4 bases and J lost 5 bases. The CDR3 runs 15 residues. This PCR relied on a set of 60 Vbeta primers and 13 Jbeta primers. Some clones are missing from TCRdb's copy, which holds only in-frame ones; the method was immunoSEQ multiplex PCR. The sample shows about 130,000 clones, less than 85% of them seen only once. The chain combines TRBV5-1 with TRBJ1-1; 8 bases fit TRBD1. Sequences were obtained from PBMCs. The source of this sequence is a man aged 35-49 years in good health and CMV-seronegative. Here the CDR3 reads CASSLGQGGGTEAFF. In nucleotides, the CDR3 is TGCGCCAGCAGCCTAGGACAGGGCGGGGGTACTGAAGCTTTCTTT.